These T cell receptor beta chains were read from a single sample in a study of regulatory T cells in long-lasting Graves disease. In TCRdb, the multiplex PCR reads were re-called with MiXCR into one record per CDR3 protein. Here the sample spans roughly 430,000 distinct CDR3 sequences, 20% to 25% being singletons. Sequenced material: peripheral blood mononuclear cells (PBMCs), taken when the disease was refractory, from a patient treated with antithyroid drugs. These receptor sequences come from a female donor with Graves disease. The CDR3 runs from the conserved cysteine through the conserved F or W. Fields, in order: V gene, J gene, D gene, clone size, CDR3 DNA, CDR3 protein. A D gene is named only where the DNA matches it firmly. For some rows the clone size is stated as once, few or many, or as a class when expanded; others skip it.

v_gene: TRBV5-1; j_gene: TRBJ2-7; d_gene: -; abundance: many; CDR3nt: TGCGCCAGCAGCTCCATTAACTCCTACGAGCAGTACTTC; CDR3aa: CASSSINSYEQYF
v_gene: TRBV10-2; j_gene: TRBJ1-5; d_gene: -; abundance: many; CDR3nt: TGCGCCAGCAGTGACGGGCGCAATCAGCCCCAGCATTTT; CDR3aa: CASSDGRNQPQHF
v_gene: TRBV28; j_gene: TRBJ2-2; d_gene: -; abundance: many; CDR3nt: TGTGCCAGCAGTTTAAGGGGAGGAGGGGGCACCGGGGAGCTGTTTTTT; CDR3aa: CASSLRGGGGTGELFF
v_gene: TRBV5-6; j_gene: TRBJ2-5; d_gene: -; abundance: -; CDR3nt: TGTGCCAGCAGCTTGGGGGTTATCCAAGGGACCCAGTACTTC; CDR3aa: CASSLGVIQGTQYF
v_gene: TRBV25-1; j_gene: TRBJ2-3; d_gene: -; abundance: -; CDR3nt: TGTGCCAGCAGTGACCTTCGGGACACAGATACGCAGTATTTT; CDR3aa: CASSDLRDTDTQYF
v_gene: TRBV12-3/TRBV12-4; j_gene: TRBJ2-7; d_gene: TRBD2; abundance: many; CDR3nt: TGTGCCAGCAGACTGGGGCTAGCGGGAGTGTACGAGCAGTACTTC; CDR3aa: CASRLGLAGVYEQYF
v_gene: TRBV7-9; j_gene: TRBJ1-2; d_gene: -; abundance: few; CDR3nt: TGTGCCAGCAGCTTAGAGTGGACGGACAACTATGGCTACACCTTC; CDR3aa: CASSLEWTDNYGYTF
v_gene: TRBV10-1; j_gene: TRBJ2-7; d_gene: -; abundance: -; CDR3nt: TGCGCCAGCAGTGTTAGGGGATCCTACGAGCAGTACTTC; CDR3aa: CASSVRGSYEQYF
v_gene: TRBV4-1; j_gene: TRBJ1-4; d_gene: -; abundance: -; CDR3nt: TGCGCCAGCAGCCTCGCTCCTCCTCCCGGTGAAAAACTGTTTTTT; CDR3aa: CASSLAPPPGEKLFF
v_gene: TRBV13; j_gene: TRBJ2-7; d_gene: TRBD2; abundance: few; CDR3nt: TGTGCCAGCAGCCCTTACAGACTAGCGGGATCCTACGAGCAGTACTTC; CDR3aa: CASSPYRLAGSYEQYF
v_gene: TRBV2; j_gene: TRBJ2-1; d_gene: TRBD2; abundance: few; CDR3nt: TGTGCCAGCAGTGGCTATAGCGGGAGAGGATACAATGAGCAGTTCTTC; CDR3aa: CASSGYSGRGYNEQFF
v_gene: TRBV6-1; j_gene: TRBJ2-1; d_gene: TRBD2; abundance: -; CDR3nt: TGTGCCAGCCAAGGGACTAGTAGTATTGAGCAGTTCTTC; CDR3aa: CASQGTSSIEQFF
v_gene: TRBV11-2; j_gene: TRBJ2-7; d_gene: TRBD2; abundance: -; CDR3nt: TGTGCCAGCAGCCCACTAGCGGGAGTGGAAGAGCAGTACTTC; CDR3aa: CASSPLAGVEEQYF
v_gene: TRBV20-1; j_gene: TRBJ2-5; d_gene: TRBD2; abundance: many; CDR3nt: TGCAGTGCTTCCACGACTAGCGGGAGACAAGAGACCCAGTACTTC; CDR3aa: CSASTTSGRQETQYF
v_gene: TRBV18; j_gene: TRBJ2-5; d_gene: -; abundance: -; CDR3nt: TGTGCCAGCTCACCTAATATTTTTGAGACCCAGCACTTC; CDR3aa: CASSPNIFETQHF
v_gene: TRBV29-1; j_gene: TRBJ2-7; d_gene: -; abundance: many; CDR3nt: TGCAGCGTTGAAGATTGGAGGGGGTCAGGCGAGCAGTACTTC; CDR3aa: CSVEDWRGSGEQYF
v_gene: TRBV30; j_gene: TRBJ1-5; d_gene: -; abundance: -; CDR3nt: TGTGCCTGGAGTGTAGGAAAGGATTTCCGGCTAGGGAATCAGCCCCAGCATTTT; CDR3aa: CAWSVGKDFRLGNQPQHF